This T cell receptor (beta chain) was identified in a study of blood T cells in healthy people across ages. Whole-study findings and limits: The diversity estimates, figures obtained from one million T cells, were considered underestimates.

A second PCR of 7 to 11 cycles used a sample-barcoded 5' primer and a J-beta primer mix. Each cDNA molecule carried a tag from a template-switch adaptor that contained 12 random nucleotides. TCRdb reprocessed the 5' RACE reads with MiXCR, giving one entry per CDR3 protein. The data contain about 800,000 distinct CDR3 sequences, roughly 25% of them singletons. This clonotype showed up just a few times. Antigen unknown. The CDR3 length is 14 residues. Per the germline V gene, CDR1 is ENHRY and CDR2 is SYGVKD. These same records also appear under a second study, on T cells of mothers and their children. That paper adds: For unrelated pairs as for related ones, thymic selection shapes TCR recombination output similarly. The overlap seen between related mothers and children slightly exceeded that of unrelated pairs, though not significantly.

This chain uses TRBV10-3 with TRBJ2-5; D unresolved. The J call is in doubt because the DNA end fits TRBJ2-7 better. The sample was blood. The sequence came from a boy between 10 and 17 years old in good health. This chain's CDR3 is CAISESEKGYEQYF. CDR3 nucleotides: TGTGCCATCAGTGAGTCCGAAAAGGGCTACGAGCAGTACTTC.